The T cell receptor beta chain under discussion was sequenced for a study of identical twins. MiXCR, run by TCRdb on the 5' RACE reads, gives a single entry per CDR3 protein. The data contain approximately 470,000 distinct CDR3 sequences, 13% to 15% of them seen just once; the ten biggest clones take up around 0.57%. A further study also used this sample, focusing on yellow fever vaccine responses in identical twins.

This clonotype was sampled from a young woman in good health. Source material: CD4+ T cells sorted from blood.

The CDR3 loop reads CAISLGTLIGNEQFF. CDR3 coding DNA: TGTGCCATCAGTTTAGGGACCTTGATTGGGAATGAGCAGTTCTTC. This chain joins TRBV10-3 and TRBJ2-1; D might be TRBD1 or TRBD2, each matching 5 bases. V gave up 5 bases and J gave up 7 bases, with 18 bases separating them. This CDR3 is 15 amino acids long. CDR1 ENHRY and CDR2 SYGVKD come from the germline V gene.